This T cell receptor beta chain is from a study of blood T cell repertoires in COVID-19. On the study more broadly: Whether acute or convalescent, the COVID-19 samples came from the United States, Italy and Spain.

As handled by the study authors: Nucleated cell number was recorded as an estimate derived from reference gene primer amplification. Repertoires were generated with immunoSEQ multiplex PCR, while TCRdb's copy carries only in-frame clones and drops some. Clone size and the V and J calls come from that table; the DNA yielded D and trimming. The sample carries nearly 350,000 clones, about 90% recorded once. Seattle participants joined during active infection and were tracked over time. Germline CDR1 reads LGHDT; CDR2 reads YNNKEL (reference sequence). The germline V and J ends were trimmed by 0 bases and 7 bases, with 10 bases remaining between them. The CDR3 totals 14 residues.

This chain connects TRBV3-1 (or the pseudogene TRBV3-2) to TRBJ2-1; D is perhaps TRBD2 (5 bases). Sequenced sample: peripheral blood. The TCR originated in a woman aged 45-59 years with COVID-19, enrolled during active disease. CDR3 protein: CASSQDRRGNEQFF. The CDR3 nucleotides are TGTGCCAGCAGCCAAGATCGACGCGGGAATGAGCAGTTCTTC.